This T cell receptor (beta chain) was documented in a study of T cells after yellow fever vaccination. Overall study context: When fractions had low cell numbers, they were prepared with SMART-Seq v4 Ultra Low Input.

This clonotype has only a few counts. Its matching antigen is unknown. The CDR3 is 14 residues long. Germline-derived CDR1 and CDR2 are MGHRA and YSYEKL. The V end lost 8 bases, the J end lost 0 bases, and 11 bases lay between the germline ends. Findings and caveats of the study: It was a weaker secondary response, yet one that peaked faster, at day 5 versus 15.

Production of TCR cDNA was by 5'RACE template switching, which also added a universal primer site and UMIs. TCRdb analysed the 5' RACE reads with MiXCR anew, one entry per CDR3 protein. The sample lists about 130,000 distinct CDR3 sequences; roughly 9% were seen once. This specimen consisted of CD8+ T cells sorted from PBMCs, obtained on the day of the yellow fever booster vaccination. The chain employs TRBV4-1 and TRBJ1-5, with no clear D. The clonotype comes from a man aged 18 to 30 who received the YFV17D yellow fever vaccine. DNA of the CDR3: TGCGCCAGCGCGGTAACGGATAGCAATCAGCCCCAGCATTTT. Translated: CASAVTDSNQPQHF.